The T cell receptor (beta chain) under discussion was sequenced for a study of shared clonotypes between healthy human individuals (dated by TCRdb to between 2020 and 2021). Background for the entire study: The cohort comprised a couple of women and a few men aged 18 to 49 years. For each donor, three plates each were used for CD4 naive and CD4 memory, two plates were used for CD8 naive, and one plate was used for CD8 memory. To estimate repertoire size and how much clonotype sharing occurs between individuals, the study deeply sequenced the blood TCR repertoires of several healthy adults. To increase sequencing depth and limit assay-specific biases, different laboratories used diverse techniques to prepare libraries and sequence TCR repertoires. Each donor's leukapheresis produced roughly between about 0.8 and 8.9 billion PBMCs. The full study reports these points: Larger estimated clonotype richness was generally found for naive subsets than for memory subsets. Compared with non-shared clonotypes, clonotypes shared by all four sorted-subset donors had higher generation probabilities. Based on pairwise subsampling, the degree of clonotype sharing among donors was expected to be affected by sequencing depth. Sampling was limited to blood, and TCR repertoires in tissue likely differ from TCR repertoires in blood. Across a few donors, approximately 5% of naive CD4, roughly 3.5% of naive CD8, under 2.5% of memory CD4, and approximately 0.4% of memory CD8 clonotypes were shared. The genetic and exposure-history diversity represented was limited by the small number of donors. Even with the large sequencing depth, rarefaction of the sorted-subset datasets indicated that sequencing was incomplete.

Using the deep immunoSEQ assay, TCR CDR3 regions were amplified from genomic DNA by multiplex PCR. Extracted genomic DNA from each cell subset was distributed evenly across all wells of several immunoSEQ 96-well plates, and each plate was treated as a replicate. For sorted subsets, roughly 190 ng of genomic DNA, equivalent to some 33,000 T cell genomes, went into each replicate PCR. Purified libraries were quantified with a Qubit 3.0 fluorometer, sized on a Bioanalyzer 2100, and re-quantified with the KAPA Library Quantification kit. Every immunoSEQ 96-well plate was sequenced on a separate single-read 150-cycle Illumina NextSeq 550 flow cell. The paper's processing steps were these. Because only junctional sequences without quality scores were contained in the immunoSEQ output, filtering matching that applied to full-length reads could not be performed. Sequences were annotated with PyIR, a Python wrapper for IgBLAST v1.9, and V/J genes and CDR3 were assigned using IMGT germline references. Reads were filtered out if the reads had weak V/J assignments (E-value above 1e-6), no CDR3, stop codons, out-of-frame junctions, or ambiguous translated residues. V3J clonotypes were defined by identical inferred V gene, J gene, and CDR3 amino acid sequence. Percentage overlap between repertoires was calculated by dividing the number of shared unique clonotypes by the size of the smaller repertoire. RTK rarefaction, the Chao1 estimator, and Recon v2.1 estimates of unobserved clonotypes were used to assess repertoire richness. Generation probabilities were computed with OLGA for all TCRbeta clonotypes obtained by the gDNA method from several donors. In its TCRdb copy, this immuneACCESS table keeps in-frame sequences only and misses some clones. Where compared with another copy, unresolved V genes explain less than half of these, and the others have no known cause. V and J calls and clone size are given by that table; D and trimming were obtained from the DNA. The sample table records about 710,000 clones; about three quarters of these occur just once. 1.5% to 2% of the sample comes from the top ten.

According to the germline V gene, CDR1 reads SGHVS and CDR2 reads FQNEAQ. Relative to germline, V is missing 5 bases and J is missing 6 bases, with 7 bases of the junction outside any gene match. The cysteine opens and the phenylalanine closes a CDR3 of 15 amino acids. Kept here is only the CDR3 DNA, which spans 45 bases and is read in frame from base 1. Remarks on this clone: Its antigen remains unidentified. Per-base qualities were not stored, and no clone one base away is much larger.

The donors were healthy, HIV-negative adults with no recently reported acute infections or vaccinations. All donors were Caucasian adults living in Nashville, Tennessee, USA. Magnetic negative selection was used to enrich CD4+ T cells, after which naive cells were positively selected on CD45RA and the negative fraction became the memory subset. Blood was collected by leukapheresis, and PBMCs were isolated by Ficoll-Histopaque density gradient centrifugation and then cryopreserved in liquid nitrogen vapor phase. Purity and quantity of every magnetically sorted T cell population were checked by analytical flow cytometry. Each sorted fraction had its genomic DNA isolated and then quantified by UV absorbance on a Nanodrop 2000c.

The sequence joins TRBV7-8 to TRBJ1-4, and 9 bases in between align with TRBD1. The specimen sequenced was memory CD4+ T cells sorted from blood. In light of the paper, this sample's cell subset or site label describes: CD45RA-negative fraction. The sequence derives from a woman aged 25 to 39 in good health. The bases are TGTGCCAGCAGCCGACCGACAGGGGGATATGAAAAACTGTTTTTT. Its product reads: CASSRPTGGYEKLFF.